The 25 T cell receptor beta chains given below trace back to one sample, sequenced in a study of blood T cell repertoires in COVID-19. Data came from immunoSEQ multiplex PCR; TCRdb stores just in-frame clones and leaves some out. Found here are about 140,000 clones, approximately 85% of them singletons; the top ten hold approximately 2%. Input material: peripheral blood. These receptors were collected from an older man with acute or convalescent COVID-19.

The chain employs TRBV5-4 and TRBJ2-6; maybe TRBD1 (5 bases). The CDR3 sequence is 16 residues long. Germline-derived CDR1 and CDR2 are SGHNT and YYREEE (reference sequence). Trimming left V 2 bases short and J 2 bases short, with 11 bases between. The CDR3 loop reads CASSLNRGAGANVLTF. CDR3 bases: TGTGCCAGCAGCTTAAATAGGGGCGCTGGGGCCAACGTCCTGACTTTC.

The chain carries TRBV6-4 and TRBJ1-2; maybe TRBD1 (6 bases). The CDR3 totals 15 residues. The germline V gene has CDR1 MRHNA and CDR2 SNTAGT. V lost 3 bases and J lost 4, with 15 bases in between. The CDR3 spells CASSEQSTGTYGYTF. CDR3 sequence (DNA): TGTGCCAGCAGTGAGCAGAGCACAGGGACCTATGGCTACACCTTC.

The chain joins TRBV14 to TRBJ2-5; no reliable D call. Per germline, CDR1 SGHDN and CDR2 FVKESK. Trimming stripped 0 bases from V and 4 bases from J, with 15 bases between. This CDR3 is 16 amino acids long. The CDR3 loop is CASSQDKHVRGETQYF. The CDR3 nucleotides read TGTGCCAGCAGCCAAGATAAACACGTCAGAGGAGAGACCCAGTACTTC.

The rearrangement joins TRBV27 to TRBJ2-7; 8 bases map to TRBD1. CDR3 length: 13 residues. Germline V gene data show CDR1 as MNHEY and CDR2 as SMNVEV (reference sequence). V trimming: 7 bases; J trimming: 6 bases; junction bases outside the gene matches: 8. CDR3 DNA sequence: TGTGCCAGCAAAAGGACAGGGTCGGTCGAGCAGTACTTC. This codes for CASKRTGSVEQYF.

This chain joins TRBV6-5 and TRBJ1-6; D not certain. This CDR3 has 13 residues. The V and J ends lost 5 bases and 7 bases respectively, with 9 bases between them. Germline V CDR1 and CDR2: MNHEY, SVGAGI. In DNA, the CDR3 is TGTGCCAGCAGTCCGCAGTCAAATTCACCCCTCCACTTT. Translation: CASSPQSNSPLHF.

This rearrangement joins TRBV12-3 or TRBV12-4 to TRBJ2-1; D not certain. V was pared by 5 bases and J by 4 bases, with 6 bases between. The CDR3 consists of 12 residues. The CDR3 spells CASSPLYNEQFF. The CDR3 coding sequence is TGTGCCAGCAGTCCCCTATACAATGAGCAGTTCTTC.

This clone was counted a single time. The rearrangement joins TRBV29-1 to TRBJ2-2; maybe TRBD2 (5 bases). The V end lost 4 bases, the J end lost 0 bases, and 6 bases lay between the germline ends. This CDR3 region has 13 residues. Germline V CDR1 and CDR2: SQVTM, ANQGSEA. The CDR3 reads CSVVRANTGELFF. For the CDR3, the DNA is TGCAGCGTTGTGAGGGCGAACACCGGGGAGCTGTTTTTT.

V gene TRBV2 combines with J gene TRBJ1-4; D uncertain. The CDR3 runs to 12 residues. V was pared by 8 bases and J by 3 bases, with 7 bases between. CDR1 is SNHLY, CDR2 FYNNEI, per germline. CDR3 protein: CASRLANEKLFF. CDR3 DNA: TGTGCCAGCCGGTTGGCTAATGAAAAACTGTTTTTT.

J is TRBJ2-5 and V is TRBV29-1, with D perhaps TRBD2 (6 bases). CDR3 length equals 15 residues. The germline gives CDR1 SQVTM, CDR2 ANQGSEA. Trimming took 0 bases from V and 1 from J, leaving 12 bases between them. The CDR3 region is CSVEDRGGIQETQYF. CDR3 sequence (DNA): TGCAGCGTTGAAGATCGTGGGGGGATCCAAGAGACCCAGTACTTC.

The rearrangement links TRBV9 to TRBJ2-3, with D perhaps matching TRBD2 (5 bases). Germline lookup yields CDR1 SGDLS and CDR2 YYNGEE. The CDR3 loop spans 17 amino acids. Deletions cut 0 bases from V and 5 bases from J, with 19 bases between. The CDR3 DNA is TGTGCCAGCAGCGTAGCTCTAGGAGGCCGTCTAAGAGATACGCAGTATTTT. Translating it yields CASSVALGGRLRDTQYF.

The chain employs TRBV7-9 and TRBJ2-6; TRBD1 aligns across 10 bases. Germline V lookup: CDR1 SEHNR, CDR2 FQNEAQ (reference sequence). The CDR3 has 17 amino acids. V was pared by 4 bases and J by 2 bases, with 5 bases of the junction left unmatched. The CDR3, as DNA: TGTGCCAGCAGCTCGCGACAGGGGGCGCCTGGGGCCAACGTCCTGACTTTC. Amino acids: CASSSRQGAPGANVLTF.

The chain carries TRBV5-1 and TRBJ1-1; D gene unclear. Germline assignment: CDR1 SGHRS and CDR2 YFSETQ. V lost 4 bases, J lost 2 bases, and 6 bases lay in between. The CDR3 length is 12 residues. The CDR3 coding sequence is TGCGCCAGCAGCATAGTTAACACTGAAGCTTTCTTT. Protein product: CASSIVNTEAFF.

The chain carries TRBV19 and TRBJ2-2; a weak D match, TRBD2 (6 bases). Between the trimmed V and J ends, which lost 3 bases and 8 bases, there was a span of 22 bases. CDR1 is LNHDA and CDR2 is SQIVND in the germline V gene (reference sequence). The CDR3 sequence is 17 residues long. CDR3 amino acids: CASSMPPLAGWSGELFF. The CDR3 nucleotides read TGTGCCAGTAGTATGCCCCCCCTTGCGGGGTGGTCGGGGGAGCTGTTTTTT.

The genes are TRBV3-1 (or the pseudogene TRBV3-2) and TRBJ2-2, with 7 nucleotides matching TRBD1. The CDR3 is made up of 16 amino acids. V shed 0 bases and J 4 bases; nucleotides not matched to a gene: 5. The germline V gene has CDR1 LGHDT and CDR2 YNNKEL (reference sequence). The CDR3 sequence: CASSQETGAGTGELFF. CDR3 sequence (DNA): TGTGCCAGCAGCCAAGAAACAGGGGCGGGCACCGGGGAGCTGTTTTTT.

The gene calls are TRBV6-2 or TRBV6-3 and TRBJ2-1, with TRBD1 matching 7 bases. The junction had 5 bases not matched to a gene; V was cut back by 5 bases and J by 4 bases. CDR3 length: 14 residues. Per germline, CDR1 MNHEY and CDR2 SVGEGT. This CDR3 reads CASSVGTEYNEQFF. The CDR3, as DNA: TGTGCCAGCAGTGTCGGGACAGAATACAATGAGCAGTTCTTC.

The chain combines TRBV5-1 with TRBJ1-2, with D tentatively TRBD1 (5 bases). V dropped 1 base and J dropped 0 bases, with 7 bases sitting between them. In germline, CDR1 is SGHRS, CDR2 YFSETQ. This CDR3 contains 14 residues. The DNA for the CDR3 is TGCGCCAGCAGCTTGTTACAGGCTAACTATGGCTACACCTTC. It encodes CASSLLQANYGYTF.

This clone came up many times. The V and J genes are TRBV7-7 and TRBJ2-1, with 8 bases lining up with TRBD2. CDR1 and CDR2 (germline): SSHAT, FNYEAQ (reference sequence). The J segment lost 7 bases and the V segment lost 4 bases, leaving 3 bases of the junction unmatched. The CDR3 consists of 13 residues. This CDR3 reads CASSSRGGNEQFF. CDR3 nucleotides: TGTGCCAGCAGCTCTCGGGGGGGGAATGAGCAGTTCTTC.

This rearrangement joins TRBV3-1 (or the pseudogene TRBV3-2) to TRBJ1-1; D call uncertain. V dropped 2 bases and J dropped 2 bases, with 6 bases sitting between them. Germline V gives CDR1 LGHDT, CDR2 YNNKEL (reference sequence). CDR3 length: 13 residues. CDR3 nucleotides: TGTGCCAGCAGCCAACGCGTTAACACTGAAGCTTTCTTT. Protein: CASSQRVNTEAFF.

The chain links TRBV5-5 to TRBJ1-2, with TRBD1 as a possible D gene (6 bases). The CDR3 spans 17 residues. Germline-derived CDR1 and CDR2 are SGHKS and YYEKEE (reference sequence). Trimming took 4 bases from V and 3 from J, leaving 22 bases between them. The CDR3 loop reads CASSPTGTRERDYGYTF. CDR3 in DNA: TGTGCCAGCAGCCCCACAGGGACTAGGGAGAGGGACTATGGCTACACCTTC.

The rearrangement joins TRBV7-9 to TRBJ1-4, with 7 positions matching TRBD1. The CDR3 consists of 12 residues. Germline V gives CDR1 SEHNR, CDR2 FQNEAQ (reference sequence). The V segment lost 5 bases and the J segment 11 bases; nucleotides outside the gene matches: 5. The CDR3 bases are TGTGCCAGCAGCGCAGAACAGGGGAAACTGTTTTTT. It codes for CASSAEQGKLFF.

This chain links TRBV2 with TRBJ1-5, with a tentative D call TRBD1 (5 bases). Trimming shortened V by 0 bases and J by 9 bases, and 9 bases separated the two germline ends. CDR3 length: 13 residues. Germline assignment: CDR1 SNHLY and CDR2 FYNNEI. The DNA for the CDR3 is TGTGCCAGCAGTGAAGCCAGGGCCGGGCCCCAGCATTTT. Protein product: CASSEARAGPQHF.

The gene calls are TRBV6-5 and TRBJ1-1; possible D gene TRBD1, 5 bases. The CDR3 runs to 14 residues. Trimming removed 0 bases from V and 4 bases from J, with 9 bases in between. Germline V lookup: CDR1 MNHEY, CDR2 SVGAGI. The CDR3: CASSYSYRGTEAFF. Here the CDR3 DNA reads TGTGCCAGCAGTTACTCGTATAGGGGCACTGAAGCTTTCTTT.

The chain recombines TRBV6-5 with TRBJ1-6, with 12 bases aligning to TRBD1. V trimming: 0 bases; J trimming: 6 bases; junction bases outside the gene matches: 0. Germline V lookup: CDR1 MNHEY, CDR2 SVGAGI. CDR3 size: 16 residues. The CDR3 nucleotides are TGTGCCAGCAGTTACTCGGGACAGGGGGCTAATTCACCCCTCCACTTT. Translating it yields CASSYSGQGANSPLHF.

This chain connects TRBV9 to TRBJ1-2; 7 nucleotides match TRBD1. From germline, CDR1 is SGDLS and CDR2 YYNGEE. V lost 4 bases and J lost 6; bases outside the gene matches: 9. This CDR3 contains 14 residues. CDR3 region: CASSPATGSDGYTF. The CDR3 nucleotides are TGTGCCAGCAGCCCCGCGACAGGGTCCGATGGCTACACCTTC.

The chain links TRBV2 to TRBJ1-6, with TRBD1 as a possible D gene (6 bases). This CDR3 has 15 amino acids. Germline CDR1 reads SNHLY; CDR2 reads FYNNEI. Deletions cut 5 bases from V and 3 bases from J, with 11 bases between. The DNA of the CDR3 is TGTGCCAGCAGTCCAGACAGGAGCTATAATTCACCCCTCCACTTT. Its translation: CASSPDRSYNSPLHF.